The clone carrying this T cell receptor (beta chain) came up once. V dropped 2 bases and J dropped 8 bases, with 16 bases sitting between them. The CDR3 runs to 16 residues. From germline, CDR1 is KGHSH and CDR2 LQKENI. Starting from around 500 ng of total RNA, TCR libraries were made with linear amplification. MiXCR was run by TCRdb on the reads, yielding one entry per CDR3 protein. The sample consists of around 180,000 distinct CDR3 sequences, around 80% of them appearing once. The data stem from a study of healthy donors' naive CD4 and CD8 T cells. Study-wide context: Three donor age groups were sampled: 20-25, 40-50 and 60-70 years; half female.

The rearrangement joins TRBV18 to TRBJ1-6; a possible D gene is TRBD1 (6 bases). This sequence was found in a pool of human donors in good health; the sample pools cells from several healthy donors. Sequencing input: naive CD4+ and CD8+ T cells sorted from blood, pooled from several donors. CDR3 in DNA: TGTGCCAGCTCACCAGCGGGGGCTCGATCGGATTCACCCCTCCACTTT. This codes for CASSPAGARSDSPLHF.